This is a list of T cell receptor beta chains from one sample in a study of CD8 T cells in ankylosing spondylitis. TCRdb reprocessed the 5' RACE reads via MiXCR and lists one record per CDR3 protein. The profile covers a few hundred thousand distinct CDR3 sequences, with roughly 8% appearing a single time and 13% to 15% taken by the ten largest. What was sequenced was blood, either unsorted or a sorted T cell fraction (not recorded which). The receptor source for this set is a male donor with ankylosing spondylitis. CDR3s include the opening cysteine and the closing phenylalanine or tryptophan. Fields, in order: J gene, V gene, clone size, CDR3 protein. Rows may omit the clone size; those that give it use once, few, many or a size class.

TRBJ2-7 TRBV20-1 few CSARSGIAEYYEQYF
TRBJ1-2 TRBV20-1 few CSARDYTDYGYTF
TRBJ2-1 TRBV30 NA CAWRGLGLAGIEQFF
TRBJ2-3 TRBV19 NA CASSIPILDTQYF
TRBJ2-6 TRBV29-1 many CSARTASGANVLTF
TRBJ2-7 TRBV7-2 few CASSLFLMGGSLGEQYF
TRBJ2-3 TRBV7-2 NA CASRMVGGDTQYF
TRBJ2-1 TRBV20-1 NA CSARSPQAGGQYLDEQFF
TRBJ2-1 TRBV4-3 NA CASSQGRLAGSYNEQFF
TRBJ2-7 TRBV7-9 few CASSLGTRSYEQYF
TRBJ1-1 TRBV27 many CASRQGNTEAFF
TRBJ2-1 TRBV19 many CASSNPNSYNEQFF
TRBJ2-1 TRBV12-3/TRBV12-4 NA CASSDTGGEQFF
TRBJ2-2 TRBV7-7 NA CASSTSNTGELFF
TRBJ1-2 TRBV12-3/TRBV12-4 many CASSLKGSHGYTF
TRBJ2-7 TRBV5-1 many CASSLGQGAYEQYF
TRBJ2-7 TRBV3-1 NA CASSPPGHFEEQYF
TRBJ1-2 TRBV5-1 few CASSLEGRSYGYTF
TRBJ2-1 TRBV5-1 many CASSLAGGNEQFF
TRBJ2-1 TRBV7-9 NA CASSEAQGRDNEQFF
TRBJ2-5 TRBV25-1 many CASSEGQGSKETQYF
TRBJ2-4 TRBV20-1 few CSAPAGGNIQYF
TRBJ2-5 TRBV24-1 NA CATSPGQRNEETQYF
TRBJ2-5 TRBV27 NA CASSLSPRLGETQYF
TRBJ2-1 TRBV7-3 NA CASSPPGTGFLVGSYNEQFF
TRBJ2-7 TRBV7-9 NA CASSLARALGEQYF
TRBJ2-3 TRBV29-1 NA CSIGQTDTQYF
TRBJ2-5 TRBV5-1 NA CASSSGGGRETQYF
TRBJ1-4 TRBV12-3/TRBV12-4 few CASSLARGQGAEKLFF
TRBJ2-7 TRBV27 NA CASSLTGTGRFNEQYF
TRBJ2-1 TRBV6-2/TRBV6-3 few CASSYSRLIAASYNEQFF
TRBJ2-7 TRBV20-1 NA CSASGQGVYEQYF
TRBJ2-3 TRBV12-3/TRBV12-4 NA CASTHPPHADTQYF
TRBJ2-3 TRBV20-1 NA CSAKRGGDTDTQYF
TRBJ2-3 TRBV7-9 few CASSPTGRDTQYF
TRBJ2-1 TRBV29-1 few CSVDGGLAESSYNEQFF
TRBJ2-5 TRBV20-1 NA CSARGGWASGSMAIETQYF
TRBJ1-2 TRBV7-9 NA CASSLTGFLYGYTF
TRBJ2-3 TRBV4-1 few CASSQPAGTQYF
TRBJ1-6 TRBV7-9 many CASAGSSYNSPLHF
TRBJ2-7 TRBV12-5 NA CASVPADRGIIEQYF
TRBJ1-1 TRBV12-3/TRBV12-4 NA CASTPQGRDTEAFF
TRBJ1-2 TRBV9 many CDHSPREAGLQPNYGYTF
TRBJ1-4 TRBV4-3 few CASSQGRRGTEKLFF
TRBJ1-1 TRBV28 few CASKNRTEAFF
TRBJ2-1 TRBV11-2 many CASSMTSGSYEQFF
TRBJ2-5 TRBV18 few CASSRLAGKQETQYF
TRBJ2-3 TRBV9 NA CASSVVGQGESDTQYF
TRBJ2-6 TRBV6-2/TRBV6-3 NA CASRRGAGANVLTF
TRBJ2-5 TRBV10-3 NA CAISETGGAETQYF
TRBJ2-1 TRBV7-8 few CASGKGQKDEQFF
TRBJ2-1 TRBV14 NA CASSQGFDNEQFF
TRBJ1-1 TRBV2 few CASDRDRVSEAFF
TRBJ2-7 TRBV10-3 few CAISELGMGEQYF
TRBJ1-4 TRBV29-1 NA CSVAGTANEKLFF